These 26 T cell receptor beta chains originate from one sample sequenced in a study of T cell responses to AZD1222 COVID-19 vaccine. Libraries were prepared by immunoSEQ multiplex PCR; TCRdb keeps only in-frame clonotypes and omits some of them. The sample records over 95,000 clones, nearly 90% being singletons. The sequences come from peripheral blood, collected on day 0 of AZD1222 vaccination. Source of these receptors: an adult in good health.

The rearrangement joins TRBV9 to TRBJ1-1; D possibly corresponds to TRBD1 (6 bases). From germline, CDR1 is SGDLS and CDR2 YYNGEE. This CDR3 contains 14 residues. Between the trimmed V and J ends, which lost 1 base and 0 bases, there was a span of 7 bases. CDR3 region: CASSVQGMNTEAFF. DNA for the CDR3: TGTGCCAGCAGCGTACAGGGGATGAACACTGAAGCTTTCTTT.

This chain joins TRBV6-2 or TRBV6-3 and TRBJ2-5, with 9 nucleotides matching TRBD1. The trim removed 6 bases at V and 5 bases at J, leaving 10 bases unmatched. Germline V gives CDR1 MNHEY, CDR2 SVGEGT. The CDR3 loop spans 15 amino acids. CDR3 in DNA: TGTGCCAGCAGCCCCGCTGGGACAGGGCTGGAGACCCAGTACTTC. Its translation is CASSPAGTGLETQYF.

This chain joins TRBV18 and TRBJ1-2; 7 bases line up with TRBD1. CDR1 and CDR2 (germline): KGHSH, LQKENI. The J segment lost 7 bases and the V segment lost 3 bases, leaving 5 bases of the junction unmatched. CDR3 length: 13 residues. The CDR3 loop is CASSPDRAGGYTF. DNA of the CDR3: TGTGCCAGCTCACCCGACAGGGCCGGTGGCTACACCTTC.

V is TRBV2 and J is TRBJ1-3; no clear D gene. V was trimmed by 8 bases and J by 0 bases, leaving 8 bases between them. The germline V gene encodes CDR1 SNHLY and CDR2 FYNNEI. The CDR3 has 13 amino acids. The CDR3 reads CASSFNSGNTIYF. The CDR3 nucleotides are TGTGCCAGCTCGTTCAACTCTGGAAACACCATATATTTT.

The CDR3 DNA follows: TGTGCCAGCAGCCCCCAAGGTACTACTAATGAGCAGTTCTTC. Protein sequence: CASSPQGTTNEQFF. The genes are TRBV11-2 and TRBJ2-1; no reliable D call. The CDR3 contains 14 residues. V shed 5 bases and J shed 7 bases, with 15 bases lying between them. Germline V gene sequence: CDR1 SGHAT, CDR2 FQNNGV.

V usage is TRBV3-1 (or the pseudogene TRBV3-2) and J usage is TRBJ1-5; D is perhaps TRBD1 (5 bases). This CDR3 comprises 15 residues. V lost 6 bases and J 1 base, leaving 13 bases between the germline ends. Germline CDR1 is LGHDT and CDR2 is YNNKEL (reference sequence). The CDR3 reads CASSMGPGSNQPQHF. CDR3 coding DNA: TGTGCCAGCAGTATGGGGCCGGGAAGCAATCAGCCCCAGCATTTT.

The chain links TRBV2 to TRBJ2-2; 13 bases are shared with TRBD2. Germline CDR1 is SNHLY and CDR2 is FYNNEI. The CDR3 runs to 15 residues. The ends lost 6 bases at V and 3 bases at J; junction bases unmatched: 1. The CDR3: CASSGLAGDTGELFF. In DNA, the CDR3 is TGTGCCAGCAGCGGACTAGCGGGAGACACCGGGGAGCTGTTTTTT.

The CDR3 DNA follows: TGTGCCAGTACGAGCGGCCCCACAGATACGCAGTATTTT. Translation gives CASTSGPTDTQYF. The J gene is TRBJ2-3, the V gene TRBV19, with D maybe TRBD2 (5 bases). V lost 7 bases to trimming and J lost 2 bases, with 10 bases between them. This CDR3 is 13 amino acids long. Looked up from germline, CDR1 is LNHDA and CDR2 is SQIVND (reference sequence). The full variable domain, completed using reference TRBV19 and TRBJ2-3, is DGGITQSPKYLFRKEGQNVTLSCEQNLNHDAMYWYRQDPGQGLRLIYYSQIVNDFQKGDIAEGYSVSREKKESFPLTVTSAQKNPTAFYLCASTSGPTDTQYFGPGTRLTVL.

The chain uses TRBV29-1 and TRBJ1-3; D is unclear. Trimming left V 4 bases short and J 0 bases short, with 7 bases between. This CDR3 region has 13 residues. Germline values: CDR1 SQVTM, CDR2 ANQGSEA. The CDR3 DNA follows: TGCAGCGTTGCGTTCCACTCTGGAAACACCATATATTTT. Amino acids: CSVAFHSGNTIYF.

The gene calls are TRBV7-9 and TRBJ1-2, with D maybe TRBD1 (5 bases). CDR3 length: 16 amino acids. Looked up from germline, CDR1 is SEHNR and CDR2 is FQNEAQ (reference sequence). The V end lost 1 base, the J end lost 7 bases, and 19 bases lay between the germline ends. The CDR3 DNA reads TGTGCCAGCAGCTTAGGCAGGACATCCGAAGATGGTGGCTACACCTTC. As protein: CASSLGRTSEDGGYTF.

V is TRBV6-4 and J is TRBJ2-4; no reliable D call. The CDR3 runs to 13 residues. V gave up 5 bases and J gave up 6 bases, with 11 bases separating them. Germline CDR1 and CDR2: MRHNA and SNTAGT. This CDR3 is CASSPYPGNIQYF. In DNA form, the CDR3 reads TGTGCCAGCAGTCCCTACCCGGGAAACATTCAGTACTTC.

V usage is TRBV2 and J usage is TRBJ1-1, with D unresolved. Germline V gives CDR1 SNHLY, CDR2 FYNNEI. The CDR3 is 13 amino acids. V dropped 7 bases and J dropped 1 base, with 10 bases sitting between them. CDR3 amino acids: CASTEPPNTEAFF. For the CDR3, the DNA is TGTGCCAGCACAGAGCCACCGAACACTGAAGCTTTCTTT.

In this sample, this clone turned up once. This chain connects TRBV7-9 to TRBJ2-3; 9 bases align to TRBD1. V lost 1 base, J lost 5 bases, and 4 bases stayed unmatched. The CDR3 has 15 amino acids. From germline, CDR1 is SEHNR and CDR2 FQNEAQ (reference sequence). CDR3 region: CASSLGTGVVDTQYF. As DNA, the CDR3 is TGTGCCAGCAGCTTAGGGACAGGGGTGGTAGATACGCAGTATTTT.

The chain couples TRBV2 to TRBJ1-2; no definite D call. V lost 8 bases, J lost 4 bases, and 8 bases lay in between. This CDR3 is 11 amino acids long. Per the germline V gene, CDR1 is SNHLY and CDR2 is FYNNEI. This chain's CDR3 is CASREGYGYTF. CDR3 sequence (DNA): TGTGCCAGCCGCGAGGGCTATGGCTACACCTTC.

The chain recombines TRBV30 with TRBJ1-2, with D uncertain. Trimming stripped 2 bases from V and 0 bases from J, with 10 bases between. Germline V gene data show CDR1 as GTSNPN and CDR2 as SVGIG (reference sequence). The CDR3 covers 14 residues. CDR3 region: CAWSNQETNYGYTF. The CDR3 nucleotides read TGTGCCTGGAGTAACCAGGAGACTAACTATGGCTACACCTTC.

This chain uses TRBV11-1 with TRBJ1-3, with D maybe TRBD1 (5 bases). V gave up 2 bases and J gave up 5 bases, with 7 bases separating them. The CDR3 extends over 13 amino acids. Germline V gene sequence: CDR1 SGHAT, CDR2 FQDESV (reference sequence). CDR3 sequence (DNA): TGTGCCAGCAGCTTACAGGGACGAAACACCATATATTTT. Its translation: CASSLQGRNTIYF.

The chain recombines TRBV9 with TRBJ1-2, with D uncertain. With 2 bases removed from V and 0 bases from J, the gap between germline ends came to 11 bases. This CDR3 contains 15 residues. Germline V gene sequence: CDR1 SGDLS, CDR2 YYNGEE. The CDR3 DNA follows: TGTGCCAGCAGCGTGATTTCAGGAGCTAACTATGGCTACACCTTC. Encoded protein: CASSVISGANYGYTF.

The rearrangement links TRBV11-2 to TRBJ2-7; either TRBD1 or TRBD2 may fit D (5 bases each). Germline CDR1 SGHAT, CDR2 FQNNGV. This CDR3 comprises 15 residues. The V end was cut by 1 base, the J end by 2 bases, with 12 bases between. In nucleotides, the CDR3 is TGTGCCAGCAGCTTAGTGGGGACCTCTCCCTACGAGCAGTACGTC. It is translated as CASSLVGTSPYEQYV.

As regards this clone: Germline and junction disagree at one end, which may indicate a read error. This chain links TRBV5-1 with TRBJ2-1, with 9 bases matching TRBD1. CDR3 length: 17 amino acids. The germline gives CDR1 SGHRS, CDR2 YFSETQ. The CDR3, as DNA: TGTGCCAGCAGCGCGGGGGACAGGGACTCCTCCTACAATGAGCAGTTCTTC. It is translated as CASSAGDRDSSYNEQFF.

The chain recombines TRBV2 with TRBJ1-2; the D gene is possibly TRBD1 (6 bases). From germline, CDR1 is SNHLY and CDR2 FYNNEI. This CDR3 spans 12 amino acids. The V end lost 6 bases, the J end lost 5 bases, and 10 bases lay between the germline ends. In DNA form, the CDR3 reads TGTGCCAGCAGAGGGACAAGATATGGCTACACCTTC. It translates to CASRGTRYGYTF.

The V and J genes are TRBV11-3 and TRBJ1-4; no firm D call. CDR1 is SGHNT, CDR2 YENEEA, per germline. V lost 3 bases and J 7 bases, leaving 9 bases between the germline ends. CDR3 size: 13 residues. DNA for the CDR3: TGTGCCAGCAGCTTGCGGGTCTTTGAAAAACTGTTTTTT. It yields the protein CASSLRVFEKLFF.

This clone showed up just once. The V gene is TRBV27, the J gene TRBJ1-5; no clear D. The CDR3 extends over 13 amino acids. V lost 5 bases, J lost 5 bases, and 10 bases lay in between. CDR1 and CDR2 (germline): MNHEY, SMNVEV (reference sequence). The CDR3 bases are TGTGCCAGCAGTGAATCGTCTTATCAGCCCCAGCATTTT. Its translation is CASSESSYQPQHF.

J is TRBJ2-1 and V is TRBV30; 9 nucleotides match TRBD2. V trimming: 4 bases; J trimming: 4 bases; junction bases outside the gene matches: 11. The CDR3 has 16 residues. CDR1 GTSNPN and CDR2 SVGIG come from the germline V gene (reference sequence). The CDR3 DNA is TGTGCCTGGACCCGTATCGGGACTAGCCGATACAATGAGCAGTTCTTC. Its translation: CAWTRIGTSRYNEQFF.

CDR3 residues: CASRGDRGKPLHF. The CDR3 coding sequence is TGTGCCAGCAGGGGAGACAGGGGAAAACCCCTCCACTTT. The chain is built from TRBV6-5 and TRBJ1-6; 8 positions match TRBD1. Germline V CDR1 and CDR2: MNHEY, SVGAGI. The CDR3 totals 13 residues. V shed 6 bases and J 12 bases; nucleotides not matched to a gene: 7.

The rearrangement joins TRBV20-1 to TRBJ2-4, with D possibly being TRBD1 or TRBD2 (5 bases each). The germline V gene encodes CDR1 DFQATT and CDR2 SNEGSKA (reference sequence). The CDR3 is 17 residues long. The V end lost 3 bases, the J end lost 1 base, and 19 bases lay between the germline ends. CDR3 loop: CSASKPTGGGAKNIQYF. The CDR3 DNA follows: TGCAGTGCTAGTAAGCCTACAGGCGGCGGGGCCAAAAACATTCAGTACTTC.

V is TRBV14 and J is TRBJ1-2; possible D gene TRBD1, 5 bases. Trimming left V 4 bases short and J 6 bases short, with 12 bases between. Per germline, CDR1 SGHDN and CDR2 FVKESK. The CDR3 is 13 amino acids. The CDR3 spells CASSPRGTDGYTF. The CDR3 DNA reads TGTGCCAGCAGCCCCCGGGGGACGGATGGCTACACCTTC.